The entry that follows covers one T cell receptor (beta chain) sequence. Its antigen is not known. This sample stems from a study of T cells in Graves' hyperthyroidism and ophthalmopathy. The TCR beta CDR3 regions underwent amplification using RNA transcripts as the source. A first-round RT-PCR of the TCR CDR3 used the HTBI primer set. One entry per CDR3 protein, called by TCRdb with MiXCR from the multiplex PCR reads. The sample has approximately 610,000 distinct CDR3 sequences, approximately 15% seen once. This CDR3 contains 17 residues. Per the germline V gene, CDR1 is SGHVS and CDR2 is FNYEAQ. The V and J ends lost 2 bases and 0 bases respectively, with 14 bases between them. The study's findings and limits: By a 13 V-J model, ophthalmopathy was set apart from stable hyperthyroidism. Clonotypes that were expanded in thyroid above 0.001 mostly appeared in blood too.

Sequencing was carried out using blood. This TCR was sampled from a woman in her late teens or twenties with Graves' hyperthyroidism. This chain joins TRBV7-6 and TRBJ1-3; D gene unclear. CDR3 sequence: CASSLILRGRSGNTIYF. The CDR3 DNA is TGTGCCAGCAGCTTAATTTTACGGGGTCGCTCTGGAAACACCATATATTTT.